In its sample, the clone carrying this TCR beta chain is large. CDR3 length equals 17 residues. After removal of 5 bases from V and 2 bases from J, the junction contained 14 bases not matched to a gene. CDR1 and CDR2 (germline): SGHVS, FNYEAQ. This record belongs to a study of patients and donors after allogeneic stem cell transplantation. TCRdb redid the calling of the RT-PCR reads with MiXCR, one entry per CDR3 protein. The table records about 2,600 distinct CDR3 sequences, around 8.4% of them present only once. What was sequenced was blood, either unsorted or a sorted T cell fraction (not recorded which). The chain joins TRBV7-6 to TRBJ2-7; 8 nucleotides line up with TRBD2. This TCR derives from a human donor who was either an allogeneic HSCT recipient or a stem cell or donor lymphocyte infusion donor (not recorded which). It is not recorded whose cells these are; they may come from a transplant donor. CDR3 nucleotide sequence: TGTGCCAGCAGCCCGATGAGTAGCGGGACGAGGCCCTACGAGCAGTACTTC. Translating gives CASSPMSSGTRPYEQYF. Full variable domain (outside the CDR3, taken from reference TRBV7-6 and TRBJ2-7): GAGVSQSPRYKVTKRGQDVALRCDPISGHVSLYWYRQALGQGPEFLTYFNYEAQQDKSGLPNDRFSAERPEGSISTLTIQRTEQRDSAMYRCASSPMSSGTRPYEQYFGPGTRLTVT.